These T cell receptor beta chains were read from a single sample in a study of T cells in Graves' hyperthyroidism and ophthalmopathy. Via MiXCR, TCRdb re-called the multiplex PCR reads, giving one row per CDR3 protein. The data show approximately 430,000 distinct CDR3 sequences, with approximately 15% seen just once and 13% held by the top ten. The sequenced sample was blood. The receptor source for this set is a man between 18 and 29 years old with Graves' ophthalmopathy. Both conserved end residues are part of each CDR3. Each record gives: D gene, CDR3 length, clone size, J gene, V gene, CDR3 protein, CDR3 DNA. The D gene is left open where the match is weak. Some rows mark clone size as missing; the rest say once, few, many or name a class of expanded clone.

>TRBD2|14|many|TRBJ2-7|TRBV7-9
CASLRSSGPYEQYF
TGTGCCAGCTTGCGGTCTAGCGGGCCCTACGAGCAGTACTTC
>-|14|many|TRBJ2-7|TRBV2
CASGVPSYYYEQYF
TGTGCCAGCGGGGTCCCCAGTTACTACTACGAGCAGTACTTC
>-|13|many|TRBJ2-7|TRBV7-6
CASSLQVWDEQYF
TGTGCCAGCAGCTTACAGGTCTGGGACGAGCAGTACTTC
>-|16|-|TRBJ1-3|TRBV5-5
CASSLDTYLSGNTVYF
TGTGCCAGCAGCTTGGACACCTACCTCTCTGGAAACACCGTATATTTT
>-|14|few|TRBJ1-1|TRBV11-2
CASSLDGGYLEAFF
TGTGCCAGCAGCTTAGATGGAGGATACCTTGAAGCTTTCTTT
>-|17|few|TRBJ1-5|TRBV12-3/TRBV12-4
CASSLGPGASSNQPQHF
TGTGCCAGCAGTTTAGGCCCAGGGGCAAGTAGCAATCAGCCCCAGCATTTT
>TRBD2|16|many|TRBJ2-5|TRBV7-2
CASSLQTSGSRETQYF
TGTGCCAGCAGCTTACAAACTAGCGGGAGCAGAGAGACCCAGTACTTC
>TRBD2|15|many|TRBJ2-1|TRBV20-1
CSAGRDYQRRNEQFF
TGCAGTGCCGGACGGGACTACCAAAGGCGTAATGAGCAGTTCTTC
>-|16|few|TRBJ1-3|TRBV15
CATSSSRAGVGNTIYF
TGTGCCACCAGCAGCAGTCGGGCAGGGGTAGGAAACACCATATATTTT
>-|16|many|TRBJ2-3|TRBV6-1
CASSEASAGITDTQYF
TGTGCCAGCAGTGAAGCGAGCGCAGGTATCACAGATACGCAGTATTTT
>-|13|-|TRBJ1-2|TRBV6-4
CASSDRGVRGYTF
TGTGCCAGCAGTGACCGAGGGGTCCGGGGCTACACCTTC
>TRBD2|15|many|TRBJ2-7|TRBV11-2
CASSFGLADTYEQYF
TGTGCCAGCAGCTTCGGACTAGCGGATACCTACGAGCAGTACTTC
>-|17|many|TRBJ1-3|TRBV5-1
CASSLGSQKMAGNTIYF
TGCGCCAGCAGCTTGGGTTCTCAGAAGATGGCTGGAAACACCATATATTTT
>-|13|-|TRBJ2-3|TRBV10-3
CAISEGSTDTQYF
TGTGCCATCAGTGAGGGTAGCACAGATACGCAGTATTTT
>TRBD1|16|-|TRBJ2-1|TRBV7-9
CASSLAGQGSYNEQFF
TGTGCCAGCAGCTTAGCGGGACAGGGATCCTACAATGAGCAGTTCTTC
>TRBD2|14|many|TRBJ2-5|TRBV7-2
CASSLRKTSETQYF
TGTGCCAGCAGCTTGAGAAAGACTAGCGAGACCCAGTACTTC
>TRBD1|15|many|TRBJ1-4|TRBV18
CASSRQGAQDEKLFF
TGTGCCAGCTCACGACAGGGGGCGCAAGATGAAAAACTGTTTTTT
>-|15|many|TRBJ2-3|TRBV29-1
CSVEGAPRQTDTQYF
TGCAGCGTTGAAGGGGCCCCAAGGCAGACAGATACGCAGTATTTT
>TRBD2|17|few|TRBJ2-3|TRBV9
CASSPGLAGGPTPAQYF
TGTGCCAGCAGCCCAGGACTAGCGGGAGGGCCGACTCCCGCGCAGTATTTT
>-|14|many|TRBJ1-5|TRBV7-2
CASSLVVSNQPQHF
TGTGCCAGCAGCTTAGTGGTTAGCAATCAGCCCCAGCATTTT
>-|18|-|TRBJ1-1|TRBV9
CASSVSPGLLGRNTEAFF
TGTGCCAGCAGCGTGTCGCCGGGACTTCTCGGGAGGAACACTGAAGCTTTCTTT